This TCR beta chain originates from a study of blood T cell repertoires in COVID-19. Study-wide background: Acute and convalescent COVID-19 specimens originated in the United States, Italy and Spain.

The data were produced by immunoSEQ multiplex PCR, yet TCRdb's version contains in-frame clones alone and is incomplete. The table lists about 190,000 clones, around 80% of them singletons, with under 15% in the top ten. The CDR3 extends over 12 amino acids. Trimming left V 6 bases short and J 5 bases short, with 10 bases between. This clone was recorded a few times. V and J are TRBV12-3 or TRBV12-4 and TRBJ1-2; tentatively, D is TRBD1 (6 bases). Sequences were obtained from peripheral blood. The TCR sequence derives from a woman aged 45-59 years with acute or convalescent COVID-19. The CDR3 DNA is TGTGCCAGCAGGCAGGGGAATTATGGCTACACCTTC. Encoded protein: CASRQGNYGYTF.